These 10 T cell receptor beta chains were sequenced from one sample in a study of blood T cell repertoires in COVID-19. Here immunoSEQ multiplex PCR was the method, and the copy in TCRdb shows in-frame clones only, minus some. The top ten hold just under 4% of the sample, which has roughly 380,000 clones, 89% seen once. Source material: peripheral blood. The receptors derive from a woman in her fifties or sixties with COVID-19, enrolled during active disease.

CDR3 protein: CASSLGTGYQETQYF. CDR3 in DNA: TGCGCCAGCAGCTTGGGGACAGGGTACCAAGAGACCCAGTACTTC. The chain uses TRBV5-1 and TRBJ2-5; 8 nucleotides agree with TRBD1. After removal of 0 bases from V and 0 bases from J, the junction contained 1 base not matched to a gene. In germline, CDR1 is SGHRS, CDR2 YFSETQ. This CDR3 contains 15 residues.

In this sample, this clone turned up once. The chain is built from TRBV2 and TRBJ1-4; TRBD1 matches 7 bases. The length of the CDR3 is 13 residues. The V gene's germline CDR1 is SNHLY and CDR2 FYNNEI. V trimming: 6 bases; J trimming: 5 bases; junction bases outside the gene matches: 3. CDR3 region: CASRVQGNEKLFF. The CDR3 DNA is TGTGCCAGCAGAGTACAGGGGAATGAAAAACTGTTTTTT.

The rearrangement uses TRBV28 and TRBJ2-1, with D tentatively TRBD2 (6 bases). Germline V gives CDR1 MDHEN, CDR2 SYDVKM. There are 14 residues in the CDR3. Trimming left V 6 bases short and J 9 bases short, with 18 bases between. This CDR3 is CASSPLGAGSEQFF. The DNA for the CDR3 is TGTGCCAGCAGCCCCCTCGGTGCCGGGAGTGAGCAGTTCTTC.

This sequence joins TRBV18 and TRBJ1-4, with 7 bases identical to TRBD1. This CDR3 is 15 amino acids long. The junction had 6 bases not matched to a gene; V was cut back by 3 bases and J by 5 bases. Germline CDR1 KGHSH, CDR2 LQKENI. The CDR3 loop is CASSPPGQQNEKLFF. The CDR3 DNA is TGTGCCAGCTCACCCCCGGGACAGCAGAATGAAAAACTGTTTTTT.

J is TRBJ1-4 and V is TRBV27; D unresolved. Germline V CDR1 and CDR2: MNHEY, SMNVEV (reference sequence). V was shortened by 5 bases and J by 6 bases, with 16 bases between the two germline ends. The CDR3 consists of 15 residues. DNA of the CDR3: TGTGCCAGCAGTGACACCGGTCGAGGGCATGAAAAACTGTTTTTT. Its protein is CASSDTGRGHEKLFF.

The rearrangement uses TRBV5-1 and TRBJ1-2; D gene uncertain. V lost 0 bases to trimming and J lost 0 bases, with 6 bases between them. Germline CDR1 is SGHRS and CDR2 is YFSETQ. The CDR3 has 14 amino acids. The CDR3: CASSLAVSNYGYTF. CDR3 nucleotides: TGCGCCAGCAGCTTGGCGGTTTCTAACTATGGCTACACCTTC. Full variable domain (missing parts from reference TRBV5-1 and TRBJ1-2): KAGVTQTPRYLIKTRGQQVTLSCSPISGHRSVSWYQQTPGQGLQFLFEYFSETQRNKGNFPGRFSGRQFSNSRSEMNVSTLELGDSALYLCASSLAVSNYGYTFGSGTRLTVV.

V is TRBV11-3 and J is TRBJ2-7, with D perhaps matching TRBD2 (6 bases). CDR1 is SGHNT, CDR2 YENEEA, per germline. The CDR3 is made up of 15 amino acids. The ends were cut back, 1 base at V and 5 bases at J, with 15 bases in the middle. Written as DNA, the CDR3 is TGTGCCAGCAGCTTAGGGGGGACTGCTCCCCACGAGCAGTACTTC. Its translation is CASSLGGTAPHEQYF.

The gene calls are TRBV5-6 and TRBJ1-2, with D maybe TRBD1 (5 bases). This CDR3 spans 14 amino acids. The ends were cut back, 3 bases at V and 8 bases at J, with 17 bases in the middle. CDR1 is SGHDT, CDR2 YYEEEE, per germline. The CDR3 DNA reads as TGTGCCAGCAGCTCAGCTTCCAGGGTCGGGGGCTACACCTTC. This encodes CASSSASRVGGYTF.

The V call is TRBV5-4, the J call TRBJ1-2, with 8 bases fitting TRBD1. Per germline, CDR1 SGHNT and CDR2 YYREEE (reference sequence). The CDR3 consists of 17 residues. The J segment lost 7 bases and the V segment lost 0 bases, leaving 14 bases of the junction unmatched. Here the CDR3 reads CASSLDPGQAYVGGYTF. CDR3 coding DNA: TGTGCCAGCAGCTTGGATCCGGGACAGGCTTATGTGGGTGGCTACACCTTC.

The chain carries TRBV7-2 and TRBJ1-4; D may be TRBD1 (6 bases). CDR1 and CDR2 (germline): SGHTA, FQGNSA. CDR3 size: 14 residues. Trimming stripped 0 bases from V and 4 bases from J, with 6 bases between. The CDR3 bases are TGTGCCAGCAGCTTAGCAGGGGGTAATGAAAAACTGTTTTTT. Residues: CASSLAGGNEKLFF.